Shown below are 25 T cell receptor beta chains from a single sample sequenced in a study of blood T cell repertoires in COVID-19. Profiling relied on immunoSEQ multiplex PCR, and the TCRdb table lists in-frame clones only, not all of them. The sample lists tens of thousands of clones, roughly 87% occurring once. What was sequenced was peripheral blood. The receptors here all came from a human donor with active COVID-19. The donor label of this sample is uncertain.

Comments on this clone: An end of the junction differs from the germline gene, which may be a read error. The chain uses TRBV24-1 and TRBJ2-1, with D unclear. This CDR3 spans 13 amino acids. The germline gives CDR1 KGHDR, CDR2 SFDVKD. The DNA for the CDR3 is TGTGCCACCAGTGATCCTGGCCGGAATGAGCGGTTCTTC. Protein sequence: CATSDPGRNERFF.

The chain employs TRBV12-3 or TRBV12-4 and TRBJ1-5; D gene uncertain. Trimming took off 3 bases at V and 4 bases at J, with 7 bases between the two ends. This CDR3 is 13 amino acids long. CDR3 protein: CASSLYGNQPQHF. CDR3 nucleotides: TGTGCCAGCAGTTTGTACGGTAATCAGCCCCAGCATTTT.

The chain combines TRBV2 with TRBJ1-1, with 7 bases lining up with TRBD1. The CDR3 spans 13 residues. Germline CDR1 SNHLY, CDR2 FYNNEI. Trimming took 7 bases from V and 2 from J; bases not matched to a gene: 4. CDR3 nucleotides: TGTGCCAGCACGGGACAGCCTAACACTGAAGCTTTCTTT. Its protein is CASTGQPNTEAFF.

This clone has just a few counts. V and J are TRBV28 and TRBJ1-5; D unclear. The CDR3 is 13 amino acids. Trimming stripped 3 bases from V and 6 bases from J, with 9 bases between. Germline V gives CDR1 MDHEN, CDR2 SYDVKM. CDR3 loop: CASSFQSAQPQHF. As DNA, the CDR3 is TGTGCCAGCAGTTTCCAGTCTGCTCAGCCCCAGCATTTT. The full variable domain, completed using reference TRBV28 and TRBJ1-5, is DVKVTQSSRYLVKRTGEKVFLECVQDMDHENMFWYRQDPGLGLRLIYFSYDVKMKEKGDIPEGYSVSREKKERFSLILESASTNQTSMYLCASSFQSAQPQHFGDGTRLSIL.

The V gene is TRBV3-1 (or the pseudogene TRBV3-2), the J gene TRBJ2-1, with TRBD2 identical over 10 bases. Germline V gene sequence: CDR1 LGHDT, CDR2 YNNKEL (reference sequence). This CDR3 region has 14 residues. J was trimmed by 7 bases and V by 4 bases; bases with no gene match: 4. The CDR3, as DNA: TGTGCCAGCAGCCTGGGACTAGCGTCTAATGAGCAGTTCTTC. This gives the protein CASSLGLASNEQFF.

This rearrangement joins TRBV21-1 to TRBJ1-5; TRBD1, as called in the table, went unchecked against the DNA. TRBV21-1 is shown as a pseudogene. The CDR3 loop spans 10 amino acids. CDR3 in DNA: TGTGCCAGCAACACAAGGGGCGGGCATTTT. Residues: CASNTRGGHF.

The chain combines TRBV5-1 with TRBJ1-2; 7 nucleotides match TRBD1. Germline trimming cut 0 bases from V and 6 bases from J; bases unmatched to any gene: 8. The CDR3 spans 15 residues. Germline V CDR1 and CDR2: SGHRS, YFSETQ. The CDR3 loop is CASSLAGRGEDGYTF. The CDR3 DNA follows: TGCGCCAGCAGCTTGGCCGGCAGGGGGGAAGATGGCTACACCTTC.

The chain is built from TRBV20-1 and TRBJ2-7; no clear D gene. V was shortened by 3 bases and J by 2 bases, with 14 bases between the two germline ends. CDR1 DFQATT and CDR2 SNEGSKA come from the germline V gene (reference sequence). CDR3 length: 14 amino acids. In DNA form, the CDR3 reads TGCAGTGCTAGTGTTGAGGTTAGAACCTACGAGCAGTACTTC. It yields the protein CSASVEVRTYEQYF.

V and J are TRBV4-3 and TRBJ2-7; 10 bases match TRBD2. The V and J ends lost 6 bases and 3 bases, in that order; junction bases with no gene match: 11. The CDR3 is 16 amino acids. Germline CDR1 LGHNA, CDR2 YSLEER. CDR3 bases: TGCGCCAGCAGTCAGTCCCTAGCGGGGGTAGGCTACGAGCAGTACTTC. It translates to CASSQSLAGVGYEQYF.

The chain couples TRBV5-6 to TRBJ1-5, with D maybe TRBD1 (6 bases). CDR1 SGHDT and CDR2 YYEEEE come from the germline V gene. V was trimmed by 3 bases and J by 6 bases, leaving 16 bases between them. The CDR3 length is 15 residues. The CDR3 nucleotides read TGTGCCAGCAGCTATTTGACAGGTGGTAGTCAGCCCCAGCATTTT. Translating gives CASSYLTGGSQPQHF.

The chain recombines TRBV5-1 with TRBJ1-6; 7 nucleotides align to TRBD1. CDR1 and CDR2 (germline): SGHRS, YFSETQ. The CDR3 consists of 14 residues. Unmatched junction bases numbered 8, after V lost 4 bases and J lost 10 bases. DNA for the CDR3: TGCGCCAGCAGCGTGACAGGGAAGGAGTCACCCCTCCACTTT. It translates to CASSVTGKESPLHF. Full variable domain (remainder filled in from reference TRBV5-1 and TRBJ1-6): KAGVTQTPRYLIKTRGQQVTLSCSPISGHRSVSWYQQTPGQGLQFLFEYFSETQRNKGNFPGRFSGRQFSNSRSEMNVSTLELGDSALYLCASSVTGKESPLHFGNGTRLTVT.

The gene calls are TRBV4-2 and TRBJ2-3; D is unresolved. Trimming took off 0 bases at V and 2 bases at J, with 12 bases between the two ends. Germline lookup yields CDR1 LGHNA and CDR2 YNFKEQ. The CDR3 sequence is 16 residues long. In DNA, the CDR3 is TGTGCCAGCAGCCAAGAGGGCACGACGGTCACAGATACGCAGTATTTT. Its translation is CASSQEGTTVTDTQYF.

V is TRBV29-1 and J is TRBJ1-2, with 8 bases identical to TRBD1. CDR3 length: 14 residues. Germline trimming cut 6 bases from V and 3 bases from J; bases unmatched to any gene: 9. Germline assignment: CDR1 SQVTM and CDR2 ANQGSEA. The CDR3 is CSVTGDRGDYGYTF. CDR3 DNA sequence: TGCAGCGTGACAGGGGACAGAGGTGACTATGGCTACACCTTC.

The J gene is TRBJ1-5, the V gene TRBV6-2 or TRBV6-3, with 8 bases lining up with TRBD1. Germline V lookup: CDR1 MNHEY, CDR2 SVGEGT. CDR3 length: 17 residues. Germline trimming cut 5 bases from V and 4 bases from J; bases unmatched to any gene: 13. The CDR3 loop is CASSRGQAGQDNQPQHF. CDR3 sequence (DNA): TGTGCCAGCAGTAGGGGCCAGGCGGGACAGGATAATCAGCCCCAGCATTTT.

V is TRBV18 and J is TRBJ2-1, with 11 nucleotides matching TRBD2. The germline V gene encodes CDR1 KGHSH and CDR2 LQKENI. The CDR3 is made up of 16 amino acids. Germline trimming cut 3 bases from V and 3 bases from J; bases unmatched to any gene: 4. The CDR3 loop reads CASSPKLAGGYNEQFF. DNA of the CDR3: TGTGCCAGCTCACCTAAGCTAGCGGGGGGCTACAATGAGCAGTTCTTC.

This clone was seen only once. The V and J genes are TRBV29-1 and TRBJ1-2, with TRBD1 identical over 10 bases. The CDR3 has 15 residues. V trimming: 6 bases; J trimming: 4 bases; junction bases outside the gene matches: 11. Looked up from germline, CDR1 is SQVTM and CDR2 is ANQGSEA. CDR3 DNA: TGCAGCGTGGCGACCGGGACAGGGGTCAGCTATGGCTACACCTTC. Amino acids: CSVATGTGVSYGYTF.

This clone was counted once. This chain joins TRBV12-3 or TRBV12-4 and TRBJ1-2, with a weak D call TRBD1 (6 bases). The CDR3 extends over 13 amino acids. Trimming took off 9 bases at V and 4 bases at J, with 15 bases between the two ends. The CDR3 reads CASRDINLYGYTF. DNA of the CDR3: TGTGCCAGTCGGGACATCAACCTCTATGGCTACACCTTC.

The J gene is TRBJ2-1, the V gene TRBV4-1; 12 bases are shared with TRBD1. Per the germline V gene, CDR1 is MGHRA and CDR2 is YSYEKL. V trimming: 0 bases; J trimming: 10 bases; junction bases outside the gene matches: 1. CDR3 size: 14 residues. Here the CDR3 DNA reads TGCGCCAGCAGCCAAGATGGGACAGGGGGCGAGCAGTTCTTC. This translates into CASSQDGTGGEQFF.

The gene calls are TRBV29-1 and TRBJ1-2; maybe TRBD1 (6 bases). The ends were cut back, 4 bases at V and 2 bases at J, with 11 bases in the middle. The CDR3 covers 13 residues. Germline-derived CDR1 and CDR2 are SQVTM and ANQGSEA. The CDR3 reads CSVALGQNYGYTF. CDR3 coding DNA: TGCAGCGTTGCCCTCGGACAGAACTATGGCTACACCTTC. The variable domain in full, completed from reference TRBV29-1 and TRBJ1-2, reads SAVISQKPSRDICQRGTSLTIQCQVDSQVTMMFWYRQQPGQSLTLIATANQGSEATYESGFVIDKFPISRPNLTFSTLTVSNMSPEDSSIYLCSVALGQNYGYTFGSGTRLTVV.

The chain combines TRBV5-1 with TRBJ2-7; 9 bases match TRBD2. Trimming cost V 1 base and J 5 bases; bases outside gene matches: 13. The CDR3 is made up of 17 amino acids. The germline CDR1 and CDR2 sequences are SGHRS and YFSETQ. DNA for the CDR3: TGCGCCAGCAGCTTGATGGTAGCGGGGGACTATCGGGACGAGCAGTACTTC. Translation gives CASSLMVAGDYRDEQYF.

The chain uses TRBV6-1 and TRBJ2-3; D remains ambiguous. Germline CDR1 is MNHNS and CDR2 is SASEGT. The CDR3 is made up of 13 amino acids. The V gene lost 7 bases and the J gene lost 0 bases, with 8 bases spanning the gap. The CDR3 nucleotides are TGTGCCAGCACCCCCCCAAGCACAGATACGCAGTATTTT. Translating it yields CASTPPSTDTQYF.

The chain couples TRBV11-2 to TRBJ2-7, with 9 bases lining up with TRBD2. This CDR3 is 15 amino acids long. CDR1 is SGHAT, CDR2 FQNNGV, per germline. The trim removed 5 bases at V and 7 bases at J, leaving 12 bases unmatched. The CDR3, as DNA: TGTGCCAGCAGCCCATTTAGCGGGGGATCTAGGGAGCAGTACTTC. Encoded protein: CASSPFSGGSREQYF.

V gene TRBV6-6 combines with J gene TRBJ2-7; 8 positions agree with TRBD2. Trimming cost V 6 bases and J 7 bases; bases outside gene matches: 14. This CDR3 contains 15 residues. The germline CDR1 and CDR2 sequences are MNHNY and SVGAGI (reference sequence). This chain's CDR3 is CASRSPSGGLREQYF. As DNA, the CDR3 is TGTGCCAGCAGGAGCCCCTCGGGGGGGCTCAGGGAGCAGTACTTC.

The J gene is TRBJ2-7, the V gene TRBV6-5; 10 positions match TRBD1. CDR3 size: 14 residues. The V gene's germline CDR1 is MNHEY and CDR2 SVGAGI. Unmatched junction bases numbered 4, after V lost 5 bases and J lost 3 bases. This chain's CDR3 is CASSPWTGGYEQYF. The CDR3 coding sequence is TGTGCCAGCAGTCCCTGGACAGGGGGCTACGAGCAGTACTTC.

The chain is built from TRBV2 and TRBJ1-4; 7 bases match TRBD1. The CDR3 is made up of 15 amino acids. CDR1 and CDR2 (germline): SNHLY, FYNNEI. J lost 0 bases, V lost 6 bases, and 4 bases had no gene match. This CDR3 is CASRPGTATNEKLFF. CDR3 DNA sequence: TGTGCCAGCAGGCCGGGGACAGCAACTAATGAAAAACTGTTTTTT.